This TCR beta chain was retrieved from a study of vaccination and CD4 T cells after COVID-19. At the level of the study: Convalescent cases consisted of six males and four females, of whom two were Hispanic. Median time from COVID diagnosis to post-COVID sampling was over 95 days (35 to 161). Overlapping spike peptides served as the stimulus for the cells. These peptides came from SARS-CoV-2 and from the common cold coronaviruses HCoV-NL63, HCoV-OC43 and HCoV-229E.

The Oncomine TCR Beta short-read assay sequenced DNA from cultured CD4+ T cells. TCRdb reprocessed the PCR reads with MiXCR, giving one entry per CDR3 protein. The sample contains roughly 15,000 distinct CDR3 sequences, under 75% of which appear only once. In the case of this clonotype: Its cognate antigen is unknown.

Treatment here: approximately 10-day PBMC culture with coronavirus spike peptide pools or control peptides (ViraFEST assay). TCRs were sequenced by ViraFEST after antigen-specific T cells had been expanded with peptide pools. Input material: CD4+ T cells from blood, cultured in vitro. This sequence was found in a human donor who had recovered from COVID-19.

Here the CDR3 reads CASSLTAGYNSPLHF. The CDR3 DNA is TGTGCCAGCAGCTTAACTGCTGGGTATAATTCACCCCTCCACTTT. The chain joins TRBV7-6 to TRBJ1-6, with no clear D. There are 15 residues in the CDR3. CDR1 and CDR2 (germline): SGHVS, FNYEAQ. Between the trimmed V and J ends, which lost 2 bases and 4 bases, there was a span of 9 bases.